Listed below are T cell receptor beta chains from one sample, sequenced in a study of CD8+CD57+ T cells in acquired aplastic anemia. TCRdb re-called the reads with MiXCR, one entry per CDR3 protein. The table has 250,000 to 300,000 distinct CDR3 sequences, approximately 58% seen once. Sequencing was done on a sample of sorted CD4+, CD8+, or CD8+CD57+ T cells (not recorded which) from PBMCs. Source of these receptors: a human donor with aplastic anemia. Each CDR3 is given with its conserved first and last residue. Each record gives: V gene, CDR3 protein.

V gene: TRBV15; CDR3 protein: CATSSHKGGQETQYF
V gene: TRBV9; CDR3 protein: CASSVLEHNEQFF
V gene: TRBV6-2/TRBV6-3; CDR3 protein: CASSTRTGGITGELFF
V gene: TRBV6-1; CDR3 protein: CASSAPTYRLGANVLTF
V gene: TRBV6-6; CDR3 protein: CASSPLDEQFF
V gene: TRBV2; CDR3 protein: CASKGYGYGYTF
V gene: TRBV7-9; CDR3 protein: CASTRDPSYEQYF
V gene: TRBV7-8; CDR3 protein: CASSPHPPTSSSYNEQFF
V gene: TRBV5-1; CDR3 protein: CASSTRGFGIQYF
V gene: TRBV7-8; CDR3 protein: CASSLAESSYNEQFF
V gene: TRBV20-1; CDR3 protein: CSAGDSSQRSYNEQFF
V gene: TRBV20-1; CDR3 protein: CSATNPRGNTEAFF
V gene: TRBV5-1; CDR3 protein: CASRKTGATYEQYF
V gene: TRBV10-3; CDR3 protein: CAINGTSGGRWNEQFF
V gene: TRBV5-1; CDR3 protein: CASSFGGLRLGGGQYF
V gene: TRBV19; CDR3 protein: CASSMGGNYGYTF
V gene: TRBV7-9; CDR3 protein: CASSFLTGGETQYF
V gene: TRBV10-3; CDR3 protein: CAISPKGQGAFGELFF
V gene: TRBV19; CDR3 protein: CASSISARVSSYEQYF
V gene: TRBV20-1; CDR3 protein: CSAGTGGNGYTF
V gene: TRBV5-1; CDR3 protein: CASSPGLAGGGPYEQYF
V gene: TRBV5-1; CDR3 protein: CASSWFGDGANQETQYF
V gene: TRBV5-1; CDR3 protein: CASSFLVPSDEQFF
V gene: TRBV10-3; CDR3 protein: CAAGRADREKLFF
V gene: TRBV7-9; CDR3 protein: CACSRGQGLVGYEQYF
V gene: TRBV15; CDR3 protein: CATSRDEVDRFDPEAFF
V gene: TRBV5-1; CDR3 protein: CASSPDAGNTIYF